This is a list of T cell receptor beta chains from one sample in a study of blood T cell repertoires in COVID-19. Produced via immunoSEQ multiplex PCR; TCRdb's table is partial and in-frame only. The sample yields approximately 530,000 clones, 70% to 90% seen once. Sequencing was carried out using peripheral blood. These TCRs come from a woman in her forties or fifties with COVID-19, enrolled during active disease. The CDR3 runs from the conserved cysteine through the conserved F or W.

cdr3_aa j_call v_call
CASSGAHADTQYF TRBJ2-3 TRBV2
CASSRVQGNPNYGYTF TRBJ1-2 TRBV27
CAWSRGAGQQFF TRBJ2-1 TRBV30
CATSRDRDYEQYF TRBJ2-7 TRBV15
CASNSPAGASDGELFF TRBJ2-2 TRBV5-4
CASDRQGAKEKLFF TRBJ1-4 TRBV6-5
CASSWVWTGGNTGELFF TRBJ2-2 TRBV5-4
CASSFEGAAIQYF TRBJ2-4 TRBV7-9
CASSAGTAYEQYF TRBJ2-7 TRBV10-1
CATSDPGHPNTGELFF TRBJ2-2 TRBV24-1
CASSPRLAGETGELFF TRBJ2-2 TRBV18
CASKEQGGANYGYTF TRBJ1-2 TRBV6-5
CASSEGGSSYEQYF TRBJ2-7 TRBV9
CASSLTGMGHTQYF TRBJ2-3 TRBV5-1
CASRPPTGGSNTEAFF TRBJ1-1 TRBV28
CASSLFWEQPQHF TRBJ1-5 TRBV5-5
CASSFDTGNTDTQYF TRBJ2-3 TRBV5-6
CASSPRDSSSLAFF TRBJ1-1 TRBV28
CASSKRGNGLSSGNTIYF TRBJ1-3 TRBV21-1
CASGPTGANTGELFF TRBJ2-2 TRBV5-1
CASSVDATQTYEQYF TRBJ2-7 TRBV9
CASSRGTGDFEAFF TRBJ1-1 TRBV3-1/TRBV3-2
CASTSGTGSFEQYF TRBJ2-7 TRBV11-2
CSASLAGAKNTGELFF TRBJ2-2 TRBV20-1
CASSPQHGGDTEAFF TRBJ1-1 TRBV18
CASSDKGLATNEKLFF TRBJ1-4 TRBV25-1
CASSQADRGPNQPQHF TRBJ1-5 TRBV4-2
CASSLGGAQFYEQYF TRBJ2-7 TRBV5-1
CASSQDRAGLGEKLFF TRBJ1-4 TRBV4-1
CASSLTREATEQYF TRBJ2-7 TRBV7-8
CASNPQGPGPKDEQYF TRBJ2-7 TRBV27
CASSLPGTGGSPLHF TRBJ1-6 TRBV11-1
CASPRGGGVGAAPYYEQYF TRBJ2-7 TRBV5-1
CASTQGAPFAKQFF TRBJ2-1 TRBV5-6
CASRAPALDTEAFF TRBJ1-1 TRBV6-5
CASREGFVRGTEAFF TRBJ1-1 TRBV6-1
CASRPFSGGDEAFF TRBJ1-1 TRBV6-5
CASSSDRGLGAFF TRBJ1-1 TRBV12-3/TRBV12-4
CASSFRQEEAFF TRBJ1-1 TRBV5-4
CASSSGTASSYEQYF TRBJ2-7 TRBV6-5
CATRRGATDTQYF TRBJ2-3 TRBV24-1
CASSTLRQGYNEQFF TRBJ2-1 TRBV27
CASSPGTEFSPLHF TRBJ1-6 TRBV5-1
CASSVPGYPGELFF TRBJ2-2 TRBV9
CASSFQGTSGGSSFIQYF TRBJ2-4 TRBV5-4
CATQLAGGLYNEQFF TRBJ2-1 TRBV10-3
CATSDRDGAFTDTQYF TRBJ2-3 TRBV24-1
CASSIRSGVYNQPQHF TRBJ1-5 TRBV7-4
CASSFKRTLNPEKLFF TRBJ1-4 TRBV28
CASRPGEGYSGNTIYF TRBJ1-3 TRBV2
CASSPRAEAFF TRBJ1-1 TRBV2
CASSQSVREGKNIQYF TRBJ2-4 TRBV23-1
CATRTGGEQPQHF TRBJ1-5 TRBV6-5
CASSRLGVEQYF TRBJ2-7 TRBV5-5
CASSRDSSYEQYF TRBJ2-7 TRBV7-8
CASASKGNTIYF TRBJ1-3 TRBV4-1
CASYADRDAPLHF TRBJ1-6 TRBV18
CASSPRTGDSEAFF TRBJ1-1 TRBV19
CASSRTGPQNYGYTF TRBJ1-2 TRBV6-2/TRBV6-3
CATSVSYNEQFF TRBJ2-1 TRBV28